A selection of T cell receptor beta chains follows, all from one sample in a study of T cells after yellow fever vaccination. MiXCR, run by TCRdb on the 5' RACE reads, gives a single entry per CDR3 protein. The sample includes about 120,000 distinct CDR3 sequences, about 8.4% of them seen just once. Sample: CD8+ T cells sorted from PBMCs, taken on the day of the yellow fever booster vaccination. Receptors were obtained from a man in his late teens or twenties who received the YFV17D yellow fever vaccine. Each CDR3 is given with its conserved first and last residue. D genes are given only for firm matches. Clone size is not always given. Where it is, it says once, few, many or a class for expanded clones.

V: TRBV5-6
J: TRBJ2-7
D: TRBD1
size: few
CDR3: CASSTTLGQSYEQYF
DNA: TGTGCCAGCAGCACGACGTTGGGACAGTCCTACGAGCAGTACTTC

V: TRBV7-3
J: TRBJ1-1
D: TRBD1
size: few
CDR3: CASSLIPAGQGTNTEAFF
DNA: TGTGCCAGCAGCTTAATTCCCGCCGGACAGGGGACAAACACTGAAGCTTTCTTT

V: TRBV9
J: TRBJ2-5
D: -
size: -
CDR3: CASSVGGVGTQYF
DNA: TGTGCCAGCAGCGTCGGCGGGGTGGGGACCCAGTACTTC

V: TRBV28
J: TRBJ2-6
D: -
size: -
CDR3: CASSATGTPSGANVLTF
DNA: TGTGCCAGCAGTGCGACCGGGACACCCTCTGGGGCCAACGTCCTGACTTTC

V: TRBV7-6
J: TRBJ2-1
D: -
size: many
CDR3: CASSLTGGFDNEQFF
DNA: TGTGCCAGCAGCTTGACAGGTGGCTTTGACAATGAGCAGTTCTTC

V: TRBV20-1
J: TRBJ1-1
D: -
size: few
CDR3: CSAYLRGVNTEAFF
DNA: TGCAGTGCCTACCTCCGGGGAGTGAACACTGAAGCTTTCTTT

V: TRBV9
J: TRBJ2-1
D: TRBD2
size: once
CDR3: CASSPRGFQAGGLNEQFF
DNA: TGTGCCAGCAGCCCCAGGGGCTTCCAAGCGGGGGGTCTCAATGAGCAGTTCTTC

V: TRBV6-2/TRBV6-3
J: TRBJ1-4
D: -
size: few
CDR3: CASSYDWNKLVF
DNA: TGTGCCAGCAGTTACGATTGGAACAAGTTGGTTTTT

V: TRBV20-1
J: TRBJ2-2
D: TRBD1
size: -
CDR3: CSARPRTGGGTGELFF
DNA: TGCAGTGCTAGACCCCGAACAGGGGGTGGCACCGGGGAGCTGTTTTTT

V: TRBV11-2
J: TRBJ2-3
D: TRBD1
size: -
CDR3: CASSLILTGFADTQYF
DNA: TGTGCCAGCAGCTTAATCCTGACAGGGTTTGCAGATACGCAGTATTTT

V: TRBV9
J: TRBJ2-7
D: TRBD1
size: -
CDR3: CASSETGGGYEQYF
DNA: TGTGCCAGCAGCGAGACAGGGGGCGGATACGAGCAGTACTTC

V: TRBV18
J: TRBJ2-1
D: -
size: many
CDR3: CASSPGADNEQFF
DNA: TGTGCCAGCTCACCAGGGGCGGACAATGAGCAGTTCTTC

V: TRBV25-1
J: TRBJ2-5
D: -
size: -
CDR3: CASRTGETQYF
DNA: TGTGCCAGCAGAACCGGTGAGACCCAGTACTTC

V: TRBV3-1
J: TRBJ2-3
D: TRBD1
size: few
CDR3: CASSKARTGYADTQYF
DNA: TGTGCCAGCAGCAAAGCGCGGACAGGGTACGCAGATACGCAGTATTTT

V: TRBV3-1
J: TRBJ2-3
D: -
size: -
CDR3: CASSLGSGDTQYF
DNA: TGTGCCAGCAGCCTCGGAAGTGGGGATACGCAGTATTTT

V: TRBV4-1
J: TRBJ1-5
D: -
size: -
CDR3: CASSQRTGSNQPQHF
DNA: TGCGCCAGCAGTCAGAGGACCGGTAGCAATCAGCCCCAGCATTTT

V: TRBV9
J: TRBJ1-1
D: -
size: -
CDR3: CASSPSGTANTEAFF
DNA: TGTGCCAGCAGCCCCTCGGGTACTGCCAACACTGAAGCTTTCTTT

V: TRBV7-6
J: TRBJ1-3
D: -
size: few
CDR3: CASSLGSRSGNTIYF
DNA: TGTGCCAGCAGCTTAGGATCCCGCTCTGGAAACACCATATATTTT

V: TRBV7-8
J: TRBJ1-6
D: -
size: many
CDR3: CASSNPITESSYNSPLHF
DNA: TGTGCCAGCAGCAATCCCATTACCGAGAGCTCCTATAATTCACCCCTCCACTTT

V: TRBV7-6
J: TRBJ2-5
D: -
size: -
CDR3: CASSPREAGFETQYF
DNA: TGTGCCAGCAGCCCCCGCGAAGCCGGCTTTGAGACCCAGTACTTC

V: TRBV6-1
J: TRBJ2-5
D: -
size: few
CDR3: CASSEAIGQQETQYF
DNA: TGTGCCAGCAGTGAAGCAATCGGGCAGCAAGAGACCCAGTACTTC

V: TRBV7-9
J: TRBJ1-2
D: -
size: many
CDR3: CASSFGLDGYTF
DNA: TGTGCCAGCAGCTTTGGCCTGGACGGCTACACCTTC

V: TRBV6-5
J: TRBJ1-2
D: -
size: many
CDR3: CASIPLAEGGYGYTF
DNA: TGTGCCAGCATCCCCCTGGCGGAGGGCGGCTATGGCTACACCTTC

V: TRBV9
J: TRBJ1-2
D: -
size: -
CDR3: CASSVVPGNYGYTF
DNA: TGTGCCAGCAGCGTAGTCCCGGGGAACTATGGCTACACCTTC

V: TRBV9
J: TRBJ2-3
D: -
size: many
CDR3: CASSMYSDTDTQYF
DNA: TGTGCCAGCAGCATGTATTCGGACACAGATACGCAGTATTTT

V: TRBV7-9
J: TRBJ1-1
D: TRBD1
size: many
CDR3: CASSFGTGIRSTEAFF
DNA: TGTGCCAGCAGCTTTGGGACAGGGATTAGGAGCACTGAAGCTTTCTTT

V: TRBV29-1
J: TRBJ1-2
D: -
size: few
CDR3: CSVEKEEGDYGYTF
DNA: TGCAGCGTTGAAAAGGAGGAAGGGGACTATGGCTACACCTTC

V: TRBV12-3/TRBV12-4
J: TRBJ1-2
D: TRBD1
size: -
CDR3: CASSSGQAYGYTF
DNA: TGTGCCAGCAGTTCCGGACAGGCCTATGGCTACACCTTC

V: TRBV12-3/TRBV12-4
J: TRBJ1-4
D: -
size: many
CDR3: CASSRQLLNEKLFF
DNA: TGTGCCAGCAGTCGACAGTTACTTAATGAAAAACTGTTTTTT

V: TRBV27
J: TRBJ2-5
D: TRBD1
size: -
CDR3: CASRRTGTAGETQYF
DNA: TGTGCCAGCAGACGCACCGGGACAGCAGGGGAGACCCAGTACTTC

V: TRBV29-1
J: TRBJ2-1
D: -
size: -
CDR3: CSVALQGGYNEQFF
DNA: TGCAGCGTTGCCTTGCAGGGAGGATACAATGAGCAGTTCTTC

V: TRBV12-3/TRBV12-4
J: TRBJ2-5
D: TRBD1
size: few
CDR3: CASSRQGTGETQYF
DNA: TGTGCCAGCAGTCGACAGGGGACGGGGGAGACCCAGTACTTC

V: TRBV3-1
J: TRBJ2-5
D: -
size: -
CDR3: CASSQVGIVETQYF
DNA: TGTGCCAGCAGCCAAGTAGGGATCGTGGAGACCCAGTACTTC

V: TRBV4-1
J: TRBJ2-7
D: TRBD2
size: -
CDR3: CASRAGTSVSYEQYF
DNA: TGCGCCAGCAGGGCCGGGACTAGCGTTTCCTACGAGCAGTACTTC

V: TRBV9
J: TRBJ2-1
D: -
size: -
CDR3: CASSVYAGDSYNEQFF
DNA: TGTGCCAGCAGCGTTTATGCCGGGGACTCCTACAATGAGCAGTTCTTC

V: TRBV4-3
J: TRBJ2-4
D: TRBD2
size: many
CDR3: CASSQGTSGGGGDIQYF
DNA: TGCGCCAGCAGCCAAGGGACTAGCGGGGGAGGAGGAGACATTCAGTACTTC

V: TRBV6-4
J: TRBJ2-3
D: TRBD2
size: -
CDR3: CASSESSGGASDTQYF
DNA: TGTGCCAGCAGTGAGTCTAGCGGGGGGGCCTCAGATACGCAGTATTTT

V: TRBV4-3
J: TRBJ1-1
D: TRBD1
size: few
CDR3: CASSQTDRGGTEAFF
DNA: TGCGCCAGCAGCCAAACCGACAGGGGCGGCACTGAAGCTTTCTTT

V: TRBV7-6
J: TRBJ2-1
D: TRBD1
size: few
CDR3: CASSLDRGLNEQFF
DNA: TGTGCCAGCAGCTTAGACAGGGGGCTCAATGAGCAGTTCTTC

V: TRBV6-5
J: TRBJ2-7
D: -
size: -
CDR3: CASSQQGGRDDEQYF
DNA: TGTGCCAGCAGCCAGCAGGGGGGGCGGGACGACGAGCAGTACTTC

V: TRBV7-3
J: TRBJ2-5
D: TRBD2
size: few
CDR3: CASSLAGGSETQYF
DNA: TGTGCCAGCAGCTTAGCGGGGGGCAGTGAGACCCAGTACTTC

V: TRBV20-1
J: TRBJ2-2
D: TRBD2
size: -
CDR3: CSARELAGSLTGELFF
DNA: TGCAGTGCTAGAGAACTAGCGGGGAGCCTTACCGGGGAGCTGTTTTTT

V: TRBV20-1
J: TRBJ1-6
D: TRBD1
size: few
CDR3: CSAVQGDASPLHF
DNA: TGCAGTGCGGTACAGGGGGATGCATCACCCCTCCACTTT

V: TRBV6-6
J: TRBJ2-3
D: TRBD2
size: -
CDR3: CASSYSIQGLAGGGTQYF
DNA: TGTGCCAGCAGTTACTCGATTCAGGGACTAGCGGGGGGAGGTACGCAGTATTTT

V: TRBV29-1
J: TRBJ2-2
D: TRBD2
size: few
CDR3: CSGSGDAGELFF
DNA: TGCAGCGGTAGCGGGGATGCCGGGGAGCTGTTTTTT

V: TRBV12-3/TRBV12-4
J: TRBJ1-5
D: TRBD1
size: -
CDR3: CASRYRGTNQPQHF
DNA: TGTGCCAGCAGATACAGGGGTACTAATCAGCCCCAGCATTTT

V: TRBV5-1
J: TRBJ2-3
D: -
size: -
CDR3: CASSLAEYSEDTQYF
DNA: TGCGCCAGCAGCTTGGCAGAGTACTCGGAAGATACGCAGTATTTT

V: TRBV9
J: TRBJ2-3
D: TRBD2
size: -
CDR3: CASSQRGITDTQYF
DNA: TGTGCCAGCAGCCAGCGGGGGATCACAGATACGCAGTATTTT

V: TRBV4-3
J: TRBJ2-7
D: TRBD2
size: few
CDR3: CASSHPGGNEQYF
DNA: TGCGCCAGCAGCCACCCCGGGGGGAACGAGCAGTACTTC

V: TRBV7-9
J: TRBJ2-7
D: TRBD2
size: -
CDR3: CASSFSGGKGEQYF
DNA: TGTGCCAGCAGCTTTTCCGGGGGGAAGGGCGAGCAGTACTTC

V: TRBV7-9
J: TRBJ2-7
D: -
size: few
CDR3: CASSASSSYEQYF
DNA: TGTGCCAGCAGCGCGTCGAGCTCCTACGAGCAGTACTTC

V: TRBV15
J: TRBJ2-7
D: -
size: few
CDR3: CATSHDRTNSYEQYF
DNA: TGTGCCACCAGCCATGACAGGACGAATTCCTACGAGCAGTACTTC

V: TRBV5-1
J: TRBJ2-4
D: TRBD2
size: few
CDR3: CASSLELAGENIQYF
DNA: TGCGCCAGCAGCTTGGAGCTAGCGGGGGAAAACATTCAGTACTTC

V: TRBV15
J: TRBJ2-1
D: -
size: -
CDR3: CATSRDGTGTQQFF
DNA: TGTGCCACCAGCAGAGATGGGACCGGGACGCAGCAGTTCTTC

V: TRBV6-5
J: TRBJ1-6
D: TRBD1
size: few
CDR3: CASRTPMTGDYNSPLHF
DNA: TGTGCCAGCAGAACCCCTATGACAGGGGATTATAATTCACCCCTCCACTTT

V: TRBV7-6
J: TRBJ2-2
D: -
size: few
CDR3: CASGVNTGELFF
DNA: TGTGCCAGTGGTGTAAACACCGGGGAGCTGTTTTTT

V: TRBV12-3/TRBV12-4
J: TRBJ2-5
D: TRBD2
size: -
CDR3: CASAERGGRGTQYF
DNA: TGTGCCAGCGCCGAGCGGGGGGGCCGAGGGACCCAGTACTTC